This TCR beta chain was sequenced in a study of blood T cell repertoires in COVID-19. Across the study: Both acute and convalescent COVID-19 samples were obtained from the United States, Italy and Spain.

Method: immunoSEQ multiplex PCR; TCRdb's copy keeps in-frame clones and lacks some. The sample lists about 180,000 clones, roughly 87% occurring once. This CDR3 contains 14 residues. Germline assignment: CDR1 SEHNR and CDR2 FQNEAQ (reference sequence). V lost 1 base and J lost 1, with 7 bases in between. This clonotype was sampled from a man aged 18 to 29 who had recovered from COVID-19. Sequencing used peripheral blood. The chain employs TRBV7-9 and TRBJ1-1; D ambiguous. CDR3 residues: CASSLVTQNTEAFF. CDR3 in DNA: TGTGCCAGCAGCTTAGTGACACAGAACACTGAAGCTTTCTTT.